Presented here are 5 T cell receptor beta chains from one specimen sequenced in a study of cytomegalovirus exposure and HLA in healthy donors (dated by TCRdb to about 2017). The receptor library was made with the immunoSEQ multiplex PCR assay. A mixture of 60 forward primers for TCR Vbeta segments and 13 reverse primers for TCR Jbeta segments was used in the multiplex PCR. TCRdb holds this immuneACCESS table with in-frame rearrangements only. Some clones are missing; in checked studies, unresolved V genes explain under half, and the rest has no known cause. This sample is represented by a few hundred thousand clones; about 70% of them were singletons. About 1.9% of the sample is held by the ten biggest clonotypes. The sequencing input was PBMCs. The receptors originated from a woman under 40 in good health and CMV-seronegative.

This chain joins TRBV5-1 and TRBJ1-1; D gene unclear. Germline CDR1 and CDR2: SGHRS and YFSETQ. The V end lost 4 bases, the J end lost 0 bases, and 13 bases lay between the germline ends. The CDR3 spans 15 residues. This chain's CDR3 is CASSQLSSMNTEAFF. The CDR3 DNA reads as TGCGCCAGCAGCCAGTTGTCCTCCATGAACACTGAAGCTTTCTTT.

J is TRBJ1-1 and V is TRBV2, with D unclear. In germline, CDR1 is SNHLY, CDR2 FYNNEI. CDR3 length: 12 amino acids. V lost 8 bases and J 5 bases, leaving 12 bases between the germline ends. The CDR3 region is CASVYRGTEAFF. The DNA of the CDR3 is TGTGCCAGCGTTTATCGAGGGACTGAAGCTTTCTTT. The whole variable domain, remainder taken from reference TRBV2 and TRBJ1-1, is EPEVTQTPSHQVTQMGQEVILRCVPISNHLYFYWYRQILGQKVEFLVSFYNNEISEKSEIFDDQFSVERPDGSNFTLKIRSTKLEDSAMYFCASVYRGTEAFFGQGTRLTVV.

The sample holds one count of this clone. J is TRBJ1-1 and V is TRBV5-1, with a tentative D call TRBD1 (6 bases). Germline CDR1 reads SGHRS; CDR2 reads YFSETQ. This CDR3 comprises 15 residues. Trimming stripped 0 bases from V and 4 bases from J, with 13 bases between. CDR3 in DNA: TGCGCCAGCAGCTTGGCCCGTACAGGGATCACTGAAGCTTTCTTT. Translation gives CASSLARTGITEAFF.

By share, this clone ranks as medium-sized. The chain employs TRBV5-6 and TRBJ1-1; D remains ambiguous. The CDR3 consists of 15 residues. CDR1 is SGHDT, CDR2 YYEEEE, per germline. V gave up 1 base and J gave up 1 base, with 11 bases separating them. The CDR3 nucleotides are TGTGCCAGCAGCTTGTATCCGCGGGGGAACACTGAAGCTTTCTTT. Its translation: CASSLYPRGNTEAFF.

The rearrangement links TRBV27 to TRBJ1-4, with D possibly TRBD1 on 6 matching bases. V lost 7 bases to trimming and J lost 1 base, with 10 bases between them. Germline loops: CDR1 MNHEY, CDR2 SMNVEV (reference sequence). The length of the CDR3 is 14 residues. CDR3 sequence (DNA): TGTGCCAGCACCCGAGGGGGAACTAATGAAAAACTGTTTTTT. Amino acid sequence: CASTRGGTNEKLFF.